The 7 T cell receptor beta chains reported below all come from one sample, sequenced in a study of blood T cell repertoires in COVID-19. Libraries were prepared by immunoSEQ multiplex PCR; TCRdb keeps only in-frame clonotypes and omits some of them. This repertoire shows 90,000 to 150,000 clones, 65% to 90% found once; its top ten account for approximately 10%. Sequences were obtained from peripheral blood. The receptors shown here come from a man at least 80 years old with acute or convalescent COVID-19.

This chain joins TRBV3-1 (or the pseudogene TRBV3-2) and TRBJ1-5, with D uncertain. The CDR3 length is 15 residues. Germline CDR1 is LGHDT and CDR2 is YNNKEL (reference sequence). The germline V and J ends were trimmed by 0 bases and 7 bases, with 13 bases remaining between them. In nucleotides, the CDR3 is TGTGCCAGCAGCCAAGAAGTGGCACCGGGACAGCCCCAGCATTTT. Protein product: CASSQEVAPGQPQHF.

The chain is built from TRBV14 and TRBJ2-7, with D possibly TRBD2 on 7 matching bases. With 0 bases removed from V and 3 bases from J, the gap between germline ends came to 18 bases. CDR1 is SGHDN, CDR2 FVKESK, per germline. This CDR3 is built from 17 residues. The CDR3 region has the DNA TGTGCCAGCAGCCAAGAGGGGGGGCAAACACTCGACTACGAGCAGTACTTC. This translates into CASSQEGGQTLDYEQYF.

V is TRBV4-1 and J is TRBJ2-1, with 7 positions matching TRBD1. CDR1 and CDR2 from the germline V gene are MGHRA and YSYEKL. This CDR3 region has 15 residues. V lost 1 base, J lost 2 bases, and 2 bases stayed unmatched. CDR3 nucleotide sequence: TGCGCCAGCAGCCAAGGGGACAGAACCTACAATGAGCAGTTCTTC. It is translated as CASSQGDRTYNEQFF.

The J gene is TRBJ1-4, the V gene TRBV3-1 (or the pseudogene TRBV3-2); TRBD1 is a possible D gene (5 bases). The CDR3 contains 11 residues. Germline assignment: CDR1 LGHDT and CDR2 YNNKEL (reference sequence). The ends were cut back, 5 bases at V and 7 bases at J, with 5 bases in the middle. CDR3: CASSGAEKLFF. The CDR3 DNA reads as TGTGCCAGCAGCGGGGCTGAAAAACTGTTTTTT.

The chain employs TRBV19 and TRBJ1-2; 7 nucleotides agree with TRBD1. CDR1 LNHDA and CDR2 SQIVND come from the germline V gene (reference sequence). V lost 3 bases and J lost 8; bases outside the gene matches: 6. This CDR3 is built from 13 residues. CDR3 in DNA: TGTGCCAGTAGTATGATGCAGGGGGAAGGCTACACCTTC. The encoded protein is CASSMMQGEGYTF.

The chain couples TRBV9 to TRBJ1-2; D uncertain. The V end lost 2 bases, the J end lost 6 bases, and 11 bases lay between the germline ends. The CDR3 runs 13 residues. CDR1 is SGDLS and CDR2 is YYNGEE in the germline V gene. The CDR3 coding sequence is TGTGCCAGCAGCGTCGGGTCAGCACATGGCTACACCTTC. Amino acids: CASSVGSAHGYTF. The full variable domain, in which reference TRBV9 and TRBJ1-2 provide the parts outside the CDR3, is DSGVTQTPKHLITATGQRVTLRCSPRSGDLSVYWYQQSLDQGLQFLIQYYNGEERAKGNILERFSAQQFPDLHSELNLSSLELGDSALYFCASSVGSAHGYTFGSGTRLTVV.

The J gene is TRBJ1-1, the V gene TRBV28; D call uncertain. The CDR3 length is 13 residues. Germline CDR1 and CDR2: MDHEN and SYDVKM. Trimming took 6 bases from V and 4 from J, leaving 12 bases between them. CDR3 sequence (DNA): TGTGCCAGCAGCCGGAGCCCAAGCACTGAAGCTTTCTTT. Translating it yields CASSRSPSTEAFF.